Listed below are T cell receptor beta chains from one sample, sequenced in a study of cytomegalovirus exposure and HLA in healthy donors. TCRdb's copy holds only in-frame clones and misses some; the assay was immunoSEQ multiplex PCR. The sample yields approximately 100,000 clones, about 83% seen once. The sample comprised PBMCs. The receptors were sampled from a man aged 55 to 70 in good health and CMV-seropositive. The CDR3 runs from the conserved cysteine through the conserved F or W. D genes are given only for firm matches. Size values are once, few and many counts, or a class for expanded clones, and some rows have none.

CDR3nt,CDR3aa,j_gene,d_gene,abundance,v_gene
TGTGCCAGCAGCTTAGCGGGGGGCCAATCTAGCACAGATACGCAGTATTTT,CASSLAGGQSSTDTQYF,TRBJ2-3,TRBD2,.,TRBV4-2
TGTGCCAGCAGCCGAGGACTAGCGGGAAACTACGAGCAGTACTTC,CASSRGLAGNYEQYF,TRBJ2-7,TRBD2,.,TRBV6-5
TGTGCCAGCAGTGGGCACAGGGGGCAAGCGAATCAGCCCCAGCATTTT,CASSGHRGQANQPQHF,TRBJ1-5,TRBD1,.,TRBV6-1
TGTGCCTGGAGTGTACGGGGCGGGGGGCATACAGATACGCAGTATTTT,CAWSVRGGGHTDTQYF,TRBJ2-3,TRBD2,.,TRBV30
TGTGCCAGCATGACTAGCGGGGGCGGTGAGCAGTTCTTC,CASMTSGGGEQFF,TRBJ2-1,TRBD2,.,TRBV2
TGTGCCAGCAGCTTGGTGGTACAGGGGGCGCTTGGCTACACCTTC,CASSLVVQGALGYTF,TRBJ1-2,TRBD1,.,TRBV5-6
TGCAGCGTTGAGCGGGGGGGATACAATGAGCAGTTCTTC,CSVERGGYNEQFF,TRBJ2-1,TRBD2,.,TRBV29-1
TGTGCCATCAGTCGTACAGGGGGTACCTACAATGAGCAGTTCTTC,CAISRTGGTYNEQFF,TRBJ2-1,TRBD1,.,TRBV10-3
TGCGCCAGCAGCTTCACTGGGAACACCGGGGAGCTGTTTTTT,CASSFTGNTGELFF,TRBJ2-2,.,.,TRBV5-1
TGTGCCAGCTCACCACGGGCAGGGATCACCGGGGAGCTGTTTTTT,CASSPRAGITGELFF,TRBJ2-2,.,once,TRBV18
TGCGCCAGCAGTGAGTCGGGACAGGGGGCTTCCGACAATTTT,CASSESGQGASDNF,TRBJ1-4,TRBD1,.,TRBV10-1
TGTGCCACCAGCAGCCAGACGACAGGGCCAGGCAGCGGCTACACCTTC,CATSSQTTGPGSGYTF,TRBJ1-2,TRBD1,.,TRBV15
TGTGCCAGCAGTTACCGGGGAGTAGACTACAATGAGCAGTTCTTC,CASSYRGVDYNEQFF,TRBJ2-1,.,once,TRBV6-5
TGTGCCAGCAGCTTAGTGAATCGGGACAGGCTTTATCCGGCCAACGTCCTGACTTTC,CASSLVNRDRLYPANVLTF,TRBJ2-6,TRBD1,.,TRBV7-2
TGTGCCAGCAGCTTGAATCCGACAGGGTTTGGCGAGCAGTACTTC,CASSLNPTGFGEQYF,TRBJ2-7,TRBD1,.,TRBV7-9
TGTGCCAGCAGCATTCGGGATGTGGGCCACGAGCAGTACTTC,CASSIRDVGHEQYF,TRBJ2-7,.,once,TRBV7-8
TGTGCCAGTCCCTCAGGGAACACCGGGGAGCTGTTTTTT,CASPSGNTGELFF,TRBJ2-2,.,.,TRBV19
TGTGCCAGCAGCGTACAGGGTTGGCTAGCGGGGTTAGATACGCAGTATTTT,CASSVQGWLAGLDTQYF,TRBJ2-3,TRBD2,.,TRBV9
TGTGCCAGTAGTGCCGGACAGGGGACAGAGTTAGACCTCTATGGCTACACCTTC,CASSAGQGTELDLYGYTF,TRBJ1-2,TRBD1,.,TRBV19
TGTGCCAGCAGCTGGCCACCCGAACAGTGGTACTATGGCTACACCTTC,CASSWPPEQWYYGYTF,TRBJ1-2,.,few,TRBV7-9
TGCGCCAGCAGCCAATCCCCTTGGGCACACGAGCAGTACTTC,CASSQSPWAHEQYF,TRBJ2-7,.,once,TRBV4-1
TGTGCCAGCAGCTTAGTGGGACAGGGTGAGCAGTTCTTC,CASSLVGQGEQFF,TRBJ2-1,TRBD1,.,TRBV7-9
TGCGCCAGCAGCCAGCTTCCCGGGGAACACGAGCAGTACTTC,CASSQLPGEHEQYF,TRBJ2-7,.,.,TRBV4-1
TGTGCCAGCGCAGGCGAGGGTGATGGCTACACCTTC,CASAGEGDGYTF,TRBJ1-2,.,.,TRBV2
TGTGCCAGCAGCTTGGAGCAGGGTTCAGATACGCAGTATTTT,CASSLEQGSDTQYF,TRBJ2-3,.,.,TRBV5-4
TGTGCCAGCAGTTTCGGCGGGGCGAGGAATGAGCAGTTCTTC,CASSFGGARNEQFF,TRBJ2-1,.,.,TRBV28
TGTGCCAGCAGCTTAGTGGGGGTAGCGGAAACGAACACCGGGGAGCTGTTTTTT,CASSLVGVAETNTGELFF,TRBJ2-2,.,.,TRBV7-2
TGCGCCAGCAGCCCGGACGGGGGTCAAGAGACCCAGTACTTC,CASSPDGGQETQYF,TRBJ2-5,.,.,TRBV5-1
TGTGCCAGCAGCTTAGTAGGGACAGGGCCCTACGAGCAGTACTTC,CASSLVGTGPYEQYF,TRBJ2-7,TRBD1,.,TRBV7-9
TGCGCCAGCAGCTCAAGACAGGGACCGAACACTGAAGCTTTCTTT,CASSSRQGPNTEAFF,TRBJ1-1,TRBD1,.,TRBV5-1
TGTGCCAGCAGCATAACTAGTCTGGGCGGGGAGCTGTTTTTT,CASSITSLGGELFF,TRBJ2-2,.,.,TRBV11-1
TGTTCCAGCAGCCTGGGACAGGGGGGGGTGTTGGGTGAAAAACTGTTTTTT,CSSSLGQGGVLGEKLFF,TRBJ1-4,TRBD1,.,TRBV7-9
TGTGCCAGCAGCCCCCAAATTAGGATGGGGGCCAATGAGCAGTTCTTC,CASSPQIRMGANEQFF,TRBJ2-1,.,.,TRBV9